Sequencing of this T cell receptor beta chain was carried out in a study of T cells in localized non-small cell lung cancer. The study's findings and limits: Sequencing, confined to only one tumor region, leaves heterogeneity possible. Appearance in adjacent lung was seen for a median about 59 of the top 100 tumor clones.

This CDR3 region has 13 residues. V lost 4 bases to trimming and J lost 6 bases, with 12 bases between them. Germline CDR1 reads MNHNS; CDR2 reads SASEGT. Repertoires were generated with immunoSEQ multiplex PCR, while TCRdb's copy carries only in-frame clones and drops some. This sample carries about 28,000 clones, around 82% of them seen once, and the ten largest clones take about 5.4%. Points on this clone: Its antigen is not identified.

Sequencing used peripheral blood mononuclear cells, obtained before any cancer treatment. V gene TRBV6-1 combines with J gene TRBJ1-2, with D perhaps matching TRBD1 (6 bases). The source is a man between 40 and 70 years old with stage III lung adenocarcinoma. Here the CDR3 DNA reads TGTGCCAGCAGTGGGTACAGGGACCATGGCTACACCTTC. This codes for CASSGYRDHGYTF.